This is a list of T cell receptor beta chains from one sample in a study of beta chain features in type 1 diabetes. The data were produced by immunoSEQ multiplex PCR, yet TCRdb's version contains in-frame clones alone and is incomplete. The sample holds some 220,000 clones, about a tenth seen once. The sequenced sample was central memory CD4+ T cells from blood. The receptors stem from a man aged 18 to 30 in good health. CDR3s include the opening cysteine and the closing phenylalanine or tryptophan. Fields, in order: D gene, clone size, J gene, V gene, CDR3 DNA, CDR3 protein. The D gene is left open where the match is weak. Clone size, where shown, is once, few, many, or a class for clones that have expanded.

TRBD2,many,TRBJ2-3,TRBV7-2,TGTGCCAGCAGAGGACTAGACACAGATACGCAGTATTTT,CASRGLDTDTQYF
TRBD2,many,TRBJ2-7,TRBV5-1,TGCGCCAGCAGCTTGGTTCTAGCGGGAGCCTACGAGCAGTACTTC,CASSLVLAGAYEQYF
.,few,TRBJ2-7,TRBV30,TGTGCCTGGAGTCCTCAGGACGGCGGCTCCTACGAGCAGTACTTC,CAWSPQDGGSYEQYF
.,few,TRBJ2-5,TRBV6-5,TGTGCCAGCAGCTACTGGGCAGGCCAAGAGACCCAGTACTTC,CASSYWAGQETQYF
TRBD2,.,TRBJ2-1,TRBV5-6,TGTGCCAGCAGCTTGGGGGGGACTAGCCGTTACGGTGAGCAGTTCTTC,CASSLGGTSRYGEQFF
TRBD2,.,TRBJ2-4,TRBV6-6,TGTGCCAGCAGTCCTCTAGCGGAGTGGCACAAAAACATTCAGTACTTC,CASSPLAEWHKNIQYF
.,few,TRBJ1-5,TRBV27,TGTGCCAGCAGTCTCAAAGCGGGGGGACTTCAGCCCCAGCATTTT,CASSLKAGGLQPQHF
.,few,TRBJ1-1,TRBV30,TGTGCCTGGGGGGAGAGCTTACTAACTGAAGCTTTCTTT,CAWGESLLTEAFF
.,.,TRBJ1-3,TRBV21-1,TGTGCCAGCAGCCGGAGGGACAGTCAGGGAAACACCATATATTTT,CASSRRDSQGNTIYF
.,few,TRBJ2-1,TRBV6-1,TGTGCCAGCCAAAACGCGAGGGAGCAGTTCTTC,CASQNAREQFF
.,many,TRBJ2-1,TRBV14,TGTGCCAGCAGCCAAGGCAGGGGTACAAGCAATGAGCAGTTCTTC,CASSQGRGTSNEQFF
TRBD1,.,TRBJ2-7,TRBV5-7,TGTGCCAGCAGCTCGCCGGACAGGGTCCACGAGCAGTACTTC,CASSSPDRVHEQYF
TRBD1,few,TRBJ2-7,TRBV29-1,TGCAGCGCCGCAGTGGGACAGAGGTACGAGCAGTACTTC,CSAAVGQRYEQYF
.,few,TRBJ2-7,TRBV18,TGTGCCAGCTCACCACCGACAGCCACCTACGAGCAGTACTTC,CASSPPTATYEQYF
.,.,TRBJ2-7,TRBV7-8,TGTGCCAGCAGCTCACCCTTTCGGGGAACCAACGAGCAGTACTTC,CASSSPFRGTNEQYF
TRBD1,.,TRBJ1-2,TRBV28,TGTGCCAGCAGCCTGCAAACCGGACAGGGGGTCTATGGCTACACCTTC,CASSLQTGQGVYGYTF
.,few,TRBJ2-3,TRBV7-9,TGTGCCAGCAGCTTACCCGGCGGGAACACAGATACGCAGTATTTT,CASSLPGGNTDTQYF
.,few,TRBJ2-1,TRBV29-1,TGCAGCGTTTACTATGACCTCGAGCAGTTCTTC,CSVYYDLEQFF
.,few,TRBJ1-2,TRBV21-1,TGTGCCAGGACGACAGGGTTATCAGCTAACTATGGCTACACCTTC,CARTTGLSANYGYTF
.,few,TRBJ1-1,TRBV19,TGTGCCAGTAGTTCGGGACTTTCGAACACTGAAGCTTTCTTT,CASSSGLSNTEAFF
.,few,TRBJ1-1,TRBV2,TGTGCCAGCACAGAGAACACTGAAGCTTTCTTT,CASTENTEAFF
TRBD2,.,TRBJ2-7,TRBV4-3,TGCGCCAGCAGCCTTACCGACGGGACTAGCGGGAGCCTGGCCTACGAGCAGTACTTC,CASSLTDGTSGSLAYEQYF
.,few,TRBJ1-2,TRBV18,TGTGCCAGCTCACCGGAACGGACCTCTAACTATGGCTACACCTTC,CASSPERTSNYGYTF
TRBD2,many,TRBJ2-1,TRBV7-6,TGTGCCAGCAGACCGATTAGAAGTCTAGCGGGGTACAATGAGCAGTTCTTC,CASRPIRSLAGYNEQFF
.,few,TRBJ2-5,TRBV6-6,TGTGCCAGCAGTTCGTGGGAGACCCAGTACTTC,CASSSWETQYF
TRBD2,few,TRBJ2-7,TRBV25-1,TGTGCCAGCCGGACTAGCGGAGGGTTCTACGAGCAGTACTTC,CASRTSGGFYEQYF
.,.,TRBJ1-1,TRBV14,TGTGCCAGCAGCCCCCTCACCCCAGAGTCTACTGAAGCTTTCTTT,CASSPLTPESTEAFF
.,.,TRBJ1-1,TRBV29-1,TGCAGCGCCGACAAGGGCACTGAAGCTTTCTTT,CSADKGTEAFF
.,few,TRBJ1-1,TRBV20-1,TGCAGTGCAAAGCCGTACACTGAAGCTTTCTTT,CSAKPYTEAFF
.,.,TRBJ1-1,TRBV30,TGTGCCTGGAATCTACGAACAGCGCGTACTGAAGCTTTCTTT,CAWNLRTARTEAFF
TRBD2,.,TRBJ2-2,TRBV5-1,TGCGCCAGCAGCTCGCCCGGGACTAGCGGGAGGGCCTCCGGGGAGCTGTTTTTT,CASSSPGTSGRASGELFF
TRBD2,few,TRBJ2-1,TRBV7-2,TGCGCCAGCAGCGGGGAGTCTAGCGGGAGGGCCTATGAGCAGTTCTTC,CASSGESSGRAYEQFF
.,once,TRBJ1-5,TRBV19,TGTGCCAGTAGGAATCTCCGGGACGGTAGCAATCAGCCCCAGCATTTT,CASRNLRDGSNQPQHF
TRBD2,.,TRBJ2-4,TRBV28,TGTGCCAGCAGTTTGAATAGCGGGGAAAACATTCAGTACTTC,CASSLNSGENIQYF
TRBD1,.,TRBJ1-5,TRBV7-2,TGTGCCAGCAGCTTAAACACAGGGGCCAATCAGCCCCAGCATTTT,CASSLNTGANQPQHF
.,.,TRBJ1-1,TRBV5-4,TGTGCCAGCAGCCCCCTGACAAAGAACACTGAAGCTTTCTTT,CASSPLTKNTEAFF
TRBD2,few,TRBJ2-3,TRBV5-4,TGTGCCAGCAGCTTGGCCGGGCTAGCGGGGGGCACAGATACGCAGTATTTT,CASSLAGLAGGTDTQYF
.,many,TRBJ1-2,TRBV2,TGTGCCAGCAGGGATACAGGGCTAGGCTACACCTTC,CASRDTGLGYTF
TRBD1,.,TRBJ2-1,TRBV5-4,TGTGCCAGCAGCGAGACAGGGAATGAGCAGTTCTTC,CASSETGNEQFF
TRBD1,.,TRBJ2-1,TRBV28,TGTGCCAGCAATCTCTTTGCCGGGACAGGTCCGTTCTTC,CASNLFAGTGPFF
.,.,TRBJ2-1,TRBV7-6,TGTGCCAGCAGCTACAGCCCGATACCCTCCTACAATGAGCAGTTCTTC,CASSYSPIPSYNEQFF
.,.,TRBJ2-3,TRBV10-2,TGCGCCAGCAGTGAATCTTTGTTACTTCGCACAGATACGCAGTATTTT,CASSESLLLRTDTQYF
TRBD2,few,TRBJ2-5,TRBV5-1,TGCGCCAGCAGCTTGGTGGGACTAGCGGCCGTGGAGACCCAGTACTTC,CASSLVGLAAVETQYF
TRBD2,few,TRBJ2-7,TRBV23-1,TGCGCCAGCAGTCCGCCCCTGGGGGGGAGGTGCGAGCAGTACTTC,CASSPPLGGRCEQYF
.,.,TRBJ1-2,TRBV18,TGTGCCAGCTCACCGGAACAGGGCTGGATTGGCACCTATGGCTACACCTTC,CASSPEQGWIGTYGYTF
.,.,TRBJ2-3,TRBV14,TGTGCCAGCAGCCAAGATAGGTGGAAGCGCACAGATACGCAGTATTTT,CASSQDRWKRTDTQYF
.,.,TRBJ2-7,TRBV28,TGTGCCAGCAGTCTTGGGACGACACTCTACGAGCAGTACTTC,CASSLGTTLYEQYF
TRBD1,few,TRBJ2-4,TRBV7-2,TGTGCCAGCAGCACCCGGACAGGCCTAGCCAAAAACATTCAGTACTTC,CASSTRTGLAKNIQYF